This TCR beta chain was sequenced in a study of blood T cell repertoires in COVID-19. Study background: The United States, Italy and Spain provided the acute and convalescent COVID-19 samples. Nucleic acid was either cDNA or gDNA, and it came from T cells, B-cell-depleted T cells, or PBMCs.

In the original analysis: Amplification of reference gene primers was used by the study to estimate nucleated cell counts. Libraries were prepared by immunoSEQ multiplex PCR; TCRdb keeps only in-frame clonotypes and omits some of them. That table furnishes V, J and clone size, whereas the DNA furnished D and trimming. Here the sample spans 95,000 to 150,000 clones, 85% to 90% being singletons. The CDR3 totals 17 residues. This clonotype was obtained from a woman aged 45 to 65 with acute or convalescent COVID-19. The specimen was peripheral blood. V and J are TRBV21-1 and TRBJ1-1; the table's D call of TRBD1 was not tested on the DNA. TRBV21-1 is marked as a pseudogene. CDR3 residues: CASSKIPLLQGFGEAFF. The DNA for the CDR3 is TGTGCCAGCAGCAAAATACCCCTCTTACAGGGATTTGGTGAAGCTTTCTTT.